This T cell receptor (beta chain) was captured by sequencing in a study of CD8+ T cells in alopecia areata. As for the study in general: In an open-label trial, patients got 5 to 10 mg tofacitinib twice daily. General study findings and limits: Scalp specimens additionally yield sequences from normal skin's resident alphabeta T cells. With patients, TCR sharing proved less clear than in mice, a difference possibly related to HLA.

In each case, RNA was isolated and then reverse transcribed into cDNA as the sequencing template. Repertoires were generated with immunoSEQ multiplex PCR, while TCRdb's copy carries only in-frame clones and drops some. The sample includes fewer than 200,000 clones, about 63% of them seen just once. Comment on this clone: What it recognizes is unknown.

This CDR3 contains 14 residues. V lost 3 bases and J 3 bases, leaving 15 bases between the germline ends. Germline values: CDR1 GTSNPN, CDR2 SVGIG (reference sequence). The sequence was obtained from a human donor with alopecia areata. The chain combines TRBV30 with TRBJ2-7; the D call may be TRBD1 or TRBD2 (5 bases each). The starting material was CD4+ T cells sorted from blood, obtained at week 0. The CDR3 DNA follows: TGTGCCTGGAGGAAACCGGGACGGAGCTACGAGCAGTACTTC. Translated: CAWRKPGRSYEQYF. Based on the CDR3 plus reference TRBV30 and TRBJ2-7, the full variable domain is SQTIHQWPATLVQPVGSPLSLECTVEGTSNPNLYWYRQAAGRGLQLLFYSVGIGQISSEVPQNLSASRPQDRQFILSSKKLLLSDSGFYLCAWRKPGRSYEQYFGPGTRLTVT.